The clone carrying this TCR beta chain was detected many times. Other nucleotide sequences in the sample specify the same CDR3. The source of the sample is a study of blood T cell repertoires in COVID-19. Study details: There were acute and convalescent COVID-19 samples, and they came from the United States, Italy and Spain. PBMCs, B-cell-depleted T cells, or T cells were the source of the cDNA or gDNA that made up the material.

The table came from immunoSEQ multiplex PCR; TCRdb's copy has only in-frame clones and leaves some out. The sample shows about 160,000 clones, about 85% of them seen only once. Trimming removed 6 bases from V and 9 bases from J, with 12 bases in between. CDR1 is MNHEY, CDR2 SMNVEV, per germline (reference sequence). The CDR3 is 13 residues long. Seattle cases were enrolled at active infection and followed longitudinally. The sample consisted of peripheral blood. This clonotype was obtained from a woman in her forties or fifties with COVID-19, enrolled during active disease. This chain links TRBV27 with TRBJ1-6, with a possible D match to TRBD1 (5 bases). The CDR3 DNA reads TGTGCCAGCAGGGGGCAGGGTAGTTCACCCCTCCACTTT. It translates to CASRGQGSSPLHF.